The 12 T cell receptor beta chains in this list originate from one sample, sequenced in a study of T cell responses to AZD1222 COVID-19 vaccine. Profiling relied on immunoSEQ multiplex PCR, and the TCRdb table lists in-frame clones only, not all of them. Among about 180,000 clones, approximately 91% were seen once, and the ten largest hold 1.5% to 2.5%. The sample was peripheral blood, taken 28 days after the second AZD1222 dose. These receptor sequences come from an adult who received the AZD1222 COVID-19 vaccine.

This clone appeared once. The chain links TRBV2 to TRBJ2-7, with D unclear. Germline CDR1 is SNHLY and CDR2 is FYNNEI. The V end was cut by 4 bases, the J end by 3 bases, with 4 bases between. This CDR3 is 11 amino acids long. The CDR3 region is CASSGHYEQYF. CDR3 DNA: TGTGCCAGCAGTGGTCACTACGAGCAGTACTTC.

The chain uses TRBV27 and TRBJ2-2; TRBD2 matches 8 bases. This CDR3 is 16 amino acids long. Trimming at V came to 3 bases and at J to 4 bases, leaving 7 bases not matched to a gene. Germline V gene lookup returns CDR1 MNHEY and CDR2 SMNVEV (reference sequence). CDR3 nucleotide sequence: TGTGCCAGCAGTTTCCCCTCGGCGGGAGGCACCGGGGAGCTGTTTTTT. Amino acid sequence: CASSFPSAGGTGELFF.

The V call is TRBV5-8, the J call TRBJ2-3; the D is unclear. Trimming pared 4 bases from V and 0 bases from J, leaving 3 bases between. The CDR3 extends over 12 amino acids. Germline lookup yields CDR1 SGHTS and CDR2 YDEGEE. This CDR3 reads CASSESTDTQYF. DNA of the CDR3: TGTGCCAGCAGCGAGAGCACAGATACGCAGTATTTT.

The table lists this clone with a few counts. This chain links TRBV7-9 with TRBJ2-5; the D gene could be TRBD1 or TRBD2 (6 bases each). Germline V gene lookup returns CDR1 SEHNR and CDR2 FQNEAQ (reference sequence). The CDR3 length is 14 residues. Trimming stripped 5 bases from V and 4 bases from J, with 14 bases between. The CDR3 DNA is TGTGCCAGCAGCGAACGGGGGCCGGGAGAGACCCAGTACTTC. The encoded protein is CASSERGPGETQYF.

The chain has TRBV13 and TRBJ1-6, with 9 bases aligning to TRBD1. J was trimmed by 8 bases and V by 5 bases; bases with no gene match: 7. The CDR3 contains 15 residues. CDR1 is PRHDT, CDR2 FYEKMQ, per germline (reference sequence). The CDR3 loop is CASSTKQGAYSPLHF. DNA for the CDR3: TGTGCCAGCAGCACGAAACAGGGGGCGTATTCACCCCTCCACTTT.

This sequence joins TRBV2 and TRBJ1-2; D is undetermined. This CDR3 has 15 amino acids. Trimming stripped 4 bases from V and 2 bases from J, with 14 bases between. From germline, CDR1 is SNHLY and CDR2 FYNNEI. The CDR3 sequence is CASSGVIGGNYGYTF. The CDR3 DNA sequence: TGTGCCAGCAGTGGGGTGATTGGAGGGAACTATGGCTACACCTTC.

This clone occurred once. This chain uses TRBV2 with TRBJ2-5; 7 bases align to TRBD1. Germline V CDR1 and CDR2: SNHLY, FYNNEI. Trimming took 11 bases from V and 1 from J; bases not matched to a gene: 4. The CDR3 extends over 12 amino acids. CDR3 in amino acids: CASDRSQETQYF. The CDR3, as DNA: TGTGCCTCGGACAGGAGCCAAGAGACCCAGTACTTC.

The chain couples TRBV9 to TRBJ1-5; the D is unclear. The V gene lost 0 bases and the J gene lost 8 bases, with 12 bases spanning the gap. Germline V gene data show CDR1 as SGDLS and CDR2 as YYNGEE. The CDR3 has 14 residues. CDR3 nucleotides: TGTGCCAGCAGCGTAGGTGGAGGGAATGAGCCCCAGCATTTT. Translation gives CASSVGGGNEPQHF.

The chain is built from TRBV9 and TRBJ2-2; 8 nucleotides match TRBD2. Trimming took 0 bases from V and 3 from J; bases not matched to a gene: 4. In germline, CDR1 is SGDLS, CDR2 YYNGEE. The CDR3 covers 16 residues. The CDR3 is CASSVGSSGYTGELFF. CDR3 DNA sequence: TGTGCCAGCAGCGTAGGTTCTAGCGGGTACACCGGGGAGCTGTTTTTT.

V usage is TRBV25-1 and J usage is TRBJ2-3; D is uncertain. V lost 4 bases to trimming and J lost 6 bases, with 8 bases between them. Germline V lookup: CDR1 MGHDK, CDR2 SYGVNS. The CDR3 covers 12 residues. The CDR3 protein is CASSVHTDTQYF. The CDR3 DNA reads TGTGCCAGCAGTGTTCACACCGATACGCAGTATTTT.

The V call is TRBV6-5, the J call TRBJ1-3; weak D call: TRBD1 (5 bases). V was trimmed by 7 bases and J by 0 bases, leaving 13 bases between them. CDR3 length: 15 amino acids. Germline CDR1 and CDR2: MNHEY and SVGAGI. CDR3 loop: CASTKGRDSGNTIYF. The CDR3 DNA sequence: TGTGCCAGCACTAAGGGACGGGACTCTGGAAACACCATATATTTT.

The chain has TRBV2 and TRBJ2-4; tentatively, D is TRBD1 (5 bases). The V end lost 4 bases, the J end lost 9 bases, and 10 bases lay between the germline ends. The CDR3 spans 12 residues. Germline CDR1 and CDR2: SNHLY and FYNNEI. CDR3 amino acids: CASSARAGIQYF. The DNA of the CDR3 is TGTGCCAGCAGTGCCAGGGCAGGCATTCAGTACTTC.